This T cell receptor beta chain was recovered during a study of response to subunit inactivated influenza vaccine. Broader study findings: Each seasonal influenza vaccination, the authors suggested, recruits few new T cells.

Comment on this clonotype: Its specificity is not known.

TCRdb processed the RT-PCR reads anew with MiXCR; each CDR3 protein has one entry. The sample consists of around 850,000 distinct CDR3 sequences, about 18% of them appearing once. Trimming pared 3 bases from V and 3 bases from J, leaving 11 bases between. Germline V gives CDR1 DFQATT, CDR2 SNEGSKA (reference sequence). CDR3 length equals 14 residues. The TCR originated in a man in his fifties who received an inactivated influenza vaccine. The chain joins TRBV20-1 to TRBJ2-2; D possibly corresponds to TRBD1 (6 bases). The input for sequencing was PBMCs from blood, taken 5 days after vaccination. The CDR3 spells CSASRGVDTGELFF. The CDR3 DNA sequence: TGCAGTGCTAGCAGGGGTGTCGACACCGGGGAGCTGTTTTTT.